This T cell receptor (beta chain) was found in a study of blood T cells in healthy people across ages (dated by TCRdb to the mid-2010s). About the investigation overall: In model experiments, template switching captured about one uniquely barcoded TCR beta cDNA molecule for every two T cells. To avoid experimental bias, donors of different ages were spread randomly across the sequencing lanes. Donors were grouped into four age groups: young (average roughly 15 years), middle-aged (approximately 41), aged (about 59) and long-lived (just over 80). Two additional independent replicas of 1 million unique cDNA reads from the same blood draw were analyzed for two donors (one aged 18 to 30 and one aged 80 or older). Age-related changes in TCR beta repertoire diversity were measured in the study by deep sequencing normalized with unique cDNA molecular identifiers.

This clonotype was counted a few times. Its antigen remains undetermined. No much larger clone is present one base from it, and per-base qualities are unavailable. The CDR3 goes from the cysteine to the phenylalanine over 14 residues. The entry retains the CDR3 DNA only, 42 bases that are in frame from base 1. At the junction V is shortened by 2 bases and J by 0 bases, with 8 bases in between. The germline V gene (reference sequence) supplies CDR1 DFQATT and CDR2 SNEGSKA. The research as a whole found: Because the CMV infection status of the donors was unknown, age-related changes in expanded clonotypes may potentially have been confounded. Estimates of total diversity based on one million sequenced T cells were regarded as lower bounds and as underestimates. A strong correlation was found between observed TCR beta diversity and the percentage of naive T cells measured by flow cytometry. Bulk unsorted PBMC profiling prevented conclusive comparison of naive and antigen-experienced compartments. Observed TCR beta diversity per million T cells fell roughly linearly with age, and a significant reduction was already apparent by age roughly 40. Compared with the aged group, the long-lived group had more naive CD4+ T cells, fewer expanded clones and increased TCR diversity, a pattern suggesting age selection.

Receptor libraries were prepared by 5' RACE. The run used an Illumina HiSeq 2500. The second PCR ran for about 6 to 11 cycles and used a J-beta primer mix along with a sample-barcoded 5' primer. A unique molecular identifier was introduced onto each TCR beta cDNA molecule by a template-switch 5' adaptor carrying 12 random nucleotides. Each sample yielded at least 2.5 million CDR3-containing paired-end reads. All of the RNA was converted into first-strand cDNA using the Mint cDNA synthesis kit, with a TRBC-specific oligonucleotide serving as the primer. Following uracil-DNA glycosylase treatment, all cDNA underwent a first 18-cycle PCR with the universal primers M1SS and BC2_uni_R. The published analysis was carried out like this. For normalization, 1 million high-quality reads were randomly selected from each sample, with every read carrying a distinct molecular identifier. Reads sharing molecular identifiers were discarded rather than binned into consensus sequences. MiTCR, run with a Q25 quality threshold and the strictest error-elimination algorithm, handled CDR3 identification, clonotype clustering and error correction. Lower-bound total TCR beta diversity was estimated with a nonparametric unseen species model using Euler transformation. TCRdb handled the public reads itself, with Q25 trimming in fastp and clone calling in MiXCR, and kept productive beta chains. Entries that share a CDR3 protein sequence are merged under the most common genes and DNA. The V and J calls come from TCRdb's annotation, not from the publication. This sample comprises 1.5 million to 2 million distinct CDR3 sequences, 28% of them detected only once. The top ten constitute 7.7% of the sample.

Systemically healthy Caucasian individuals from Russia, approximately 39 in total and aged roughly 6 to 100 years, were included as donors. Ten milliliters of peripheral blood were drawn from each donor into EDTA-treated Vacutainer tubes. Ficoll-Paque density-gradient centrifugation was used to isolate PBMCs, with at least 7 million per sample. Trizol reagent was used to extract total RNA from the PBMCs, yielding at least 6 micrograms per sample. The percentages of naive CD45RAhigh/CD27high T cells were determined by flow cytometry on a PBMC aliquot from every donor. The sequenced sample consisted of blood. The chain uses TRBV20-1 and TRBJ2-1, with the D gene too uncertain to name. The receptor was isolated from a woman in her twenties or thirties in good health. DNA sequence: TGCAGTGCTAGACCTCAAGGCTCCTACAATGAGCAGTTCTTC. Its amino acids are CSARPQGSYNEQFF.